This T cell receptor (beta chain) was obtained from a study of beta chain features in type 1 diabetes. Blood was drawn once from each donor into heparinised tubes. The draws averaged around 120 mL. Via the markers CD45RO/CCR7/CD25/CD127/CD95/CD27, stem cell-like memory, regulatory, central memory and naive CD4+ cells were sorted. What was sequenced were expressed TCRB transcripts, since all of the isolated RNA had been reverse transcribed. Here immunoSEQ multiplex PCR was the method, and the copy in TCRdb shows in-frame clones only, minus some. In the table there are under 900,000 clones, roughly 17% of which are singletons. The V and J ends lost 4 bases and 0 bases respectively, with 11 bases between them. This CDR3 has 14 residues. The germline V gene has CDR1 SGHRS and CDR2 YFSETQ.

The receptor comes from a young woman in good health. The chain is built from TRBV5-1 and TRBJ2-7, with D tentatively TRBD2 (6 bases). The material sequenced was naive CD4+ T cells from blood. CDR3: CASSPRGNSYEQYF. The DNA for the CDR3 is TGCGCCAGCAGCCCGCGGGGAAACTCCTACGAGCAGTACTTC.